The present T cell receptor beta chain was sequenced within a study of cytomegalovirus exposure and HLA in healthy donors. General observations from the study: A later analysis associated 15,000 or so TCR beta sequences with HLA alleles at a 0.05 false discovery rate.

Germline values: CDR1 LGHNA, CDR2 YSLEER. With V trimmed by 0 bases and J by 0 bases, 3 bases remained unmatched. CDR3 length: 16 amino acids. Comment on this clone: Antigen specificity is unknown.

PCR employed 60 Vbeta and 13 Jbeta primers. Libraries were prepared by immunoSEQ multiplex PCR; TCRdb keeps only in-frame clonotypes and omits some of them. The data contain 140,000 or so clones, around 80% of them seen just once; the ten biggest clones take up less than 2%. The V gene is TRBV4-3, the J gene TRBJ2-3; 7 bases match TRBD1. The TCR originated in a man in his forties in good health and CMV-seronegative. The sequencing input was PBMCs. Written as DNA, the CDR3 is TGCGCCAGCAGCCAAGAAAGGGGGCTTAGCACAGATACGCAGTATTTT. As protein: CASSQERGLSTDTQYF.